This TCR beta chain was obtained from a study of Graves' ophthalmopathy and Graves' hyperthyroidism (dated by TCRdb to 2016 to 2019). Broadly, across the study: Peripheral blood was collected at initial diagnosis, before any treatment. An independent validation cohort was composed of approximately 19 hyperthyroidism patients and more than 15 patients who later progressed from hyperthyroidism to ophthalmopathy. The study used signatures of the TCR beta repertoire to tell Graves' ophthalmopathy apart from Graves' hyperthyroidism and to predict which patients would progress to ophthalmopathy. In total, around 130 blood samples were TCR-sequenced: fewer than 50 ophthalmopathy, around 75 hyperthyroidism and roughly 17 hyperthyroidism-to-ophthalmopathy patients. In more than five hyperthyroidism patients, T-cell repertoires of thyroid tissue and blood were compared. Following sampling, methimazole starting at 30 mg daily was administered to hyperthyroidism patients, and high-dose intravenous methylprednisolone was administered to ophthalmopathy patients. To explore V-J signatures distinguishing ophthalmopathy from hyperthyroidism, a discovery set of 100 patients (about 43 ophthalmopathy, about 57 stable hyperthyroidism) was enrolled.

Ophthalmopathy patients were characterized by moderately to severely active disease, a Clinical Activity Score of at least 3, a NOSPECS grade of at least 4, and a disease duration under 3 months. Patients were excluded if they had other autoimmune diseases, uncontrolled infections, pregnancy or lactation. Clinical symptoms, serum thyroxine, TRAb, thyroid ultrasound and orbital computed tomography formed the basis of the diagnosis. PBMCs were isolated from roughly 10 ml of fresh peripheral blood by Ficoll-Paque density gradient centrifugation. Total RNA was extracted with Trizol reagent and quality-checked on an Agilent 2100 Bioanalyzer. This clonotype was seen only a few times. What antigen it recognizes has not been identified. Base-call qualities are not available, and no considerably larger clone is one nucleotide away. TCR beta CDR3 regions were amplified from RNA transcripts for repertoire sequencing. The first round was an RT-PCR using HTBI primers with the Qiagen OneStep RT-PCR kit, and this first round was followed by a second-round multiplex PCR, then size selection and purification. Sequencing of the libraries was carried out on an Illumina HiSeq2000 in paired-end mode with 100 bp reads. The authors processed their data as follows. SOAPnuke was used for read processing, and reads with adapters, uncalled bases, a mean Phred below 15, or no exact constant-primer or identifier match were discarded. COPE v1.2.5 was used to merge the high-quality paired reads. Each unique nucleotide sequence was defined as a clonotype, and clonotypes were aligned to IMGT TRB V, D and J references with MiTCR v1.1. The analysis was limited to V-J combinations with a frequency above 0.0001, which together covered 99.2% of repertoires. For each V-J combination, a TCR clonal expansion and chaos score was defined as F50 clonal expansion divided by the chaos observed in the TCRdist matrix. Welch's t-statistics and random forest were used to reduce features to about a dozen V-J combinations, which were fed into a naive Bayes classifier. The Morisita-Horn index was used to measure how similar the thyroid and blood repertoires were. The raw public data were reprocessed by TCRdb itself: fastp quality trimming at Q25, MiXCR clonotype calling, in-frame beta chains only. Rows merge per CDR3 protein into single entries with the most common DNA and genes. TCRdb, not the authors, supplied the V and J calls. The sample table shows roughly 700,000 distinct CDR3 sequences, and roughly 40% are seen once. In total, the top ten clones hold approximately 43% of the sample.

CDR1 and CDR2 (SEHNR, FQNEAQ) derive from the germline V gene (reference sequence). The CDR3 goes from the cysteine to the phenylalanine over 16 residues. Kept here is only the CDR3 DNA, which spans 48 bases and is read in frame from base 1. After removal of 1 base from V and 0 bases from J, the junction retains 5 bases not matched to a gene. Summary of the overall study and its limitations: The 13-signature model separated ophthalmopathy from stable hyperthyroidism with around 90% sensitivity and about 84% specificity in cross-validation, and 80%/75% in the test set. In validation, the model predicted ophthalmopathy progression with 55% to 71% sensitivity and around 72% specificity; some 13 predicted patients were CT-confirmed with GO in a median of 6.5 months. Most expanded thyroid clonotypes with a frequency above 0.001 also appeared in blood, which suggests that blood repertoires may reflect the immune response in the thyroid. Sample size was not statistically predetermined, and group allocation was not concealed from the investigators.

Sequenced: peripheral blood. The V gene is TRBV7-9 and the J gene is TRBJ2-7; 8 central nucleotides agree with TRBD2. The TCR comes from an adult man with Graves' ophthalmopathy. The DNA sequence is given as TGTGCCAGCAGCTTAGGATCCAGCGGGAGCTCCTACGAGCAGTACTTC. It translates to CASSLGSSGSSYEQYF. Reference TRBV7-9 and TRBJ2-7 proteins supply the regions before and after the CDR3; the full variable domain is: DTGVSQNPRHKITKRGQNVTFRCDPISEHNRLYWYRQTLGQGPEFLTYFQNEAQLEKSRLLSDRFSAERPKGSFSTLEIQRTEQGDSAMYLCASSLGSSGSSYEQYFGPGTRLTVT.